Listed here are 21 T cell receptor beta chains from one sample, sequenced in a study of blood T cell repertoires in COVID-19. Repertoires were generated with immunoSEQ multiplex PCR, while TCRdb's copy carries only in-frame clones and drops some. Of about 51,000 clones in the sample, roughly 88% were seen once. Sequencing was carried out using peripheral blood. The receptors were gathered from a man between 50 and 59 years old with active COVID-19.

CDR3 DNA sequence: TGTGCCAGCAGCCAGGGAACGACTAGCGGGAACAGTAGAGATACGCAGTATTTT. This sequence encodes CASSQGTTSGNSRDTQYF. This chain links TRBV3-1 (or the pseudogene TRBV3-2) with TRBJ2-3, with 11 bases fitting TRBD2. Germline V gene sequence: CDR1 LGHDT, CDR2 YNNKEL (reference sequence). The CDR3 consists of 18 residues. V shed 3 bases and J 5 bases; nucleotides not matched to a gene: 13.

The chain links TRBV6-6 to TRBJ2-2; no reliable D call. Germline V CDR1 and CDR2: MNHNY, SVGAGI (reference sequence). This CDR3 is 14 amino acids long. With 5 bases removed from V and 6 bases from J, the gap between germline ends came to 13 bases. DNA for the CDR3: TGTGCCAGCAGTCCCCCCGGGTCCCCCGGGGAGCTGTTTTTT. Amino acid sequence: CASSPPGSPGELFF.

This chain links TRBV3-1 (or the pseudogene TRBV3-2) with TRBJ1-3, with D unresolved. V was pared by 1 base and J by 5 bases, with 18 bases between. The length of the CDR3 is 17 residues. Germline CDR1 reads LGHDT; CDR2 reads YNNKEL (reference sequence). The DNA of the CDR3 is TGTGCCAGCAGCCAAGGTTCGGGGAGCTCTAATCGAAACACCATATATTTT. It is translated as CASSQGSGSSNRNTIYF.

This clone was recorded only once. The J gene is TRBJ2-1, the V gene TRBV11-3; 9 positions agree with TRBD1. V trimming: 1 base; J trimming: 2 bases; junction bases outside the gene matches: 6. The CDR3 runs to 17 residues. The germline CDR1 and CDR2 sequences are SGHNT and YENEEA. The CDR3 coding sequence is TGTGCCAGCAGCTTAGCGGGGACAGGGCCAGCCTACAATGAGCAGTTCTTC. Its translation is CASSLAGTGPAYNEQFF.

This chain links TRBV24-1 with TRBJ1-5; the match to TRBD1 covers 9 bases. CDR1 and CDR2 (germline): KGHDR, SFDVKD. V was pared by 2 bases and J by 2 bases, with 12 bases of the junction left unmatched. The CDR3 contains 19 residues. The chain's CDR3 is CATSDSLRDRELCNQPQHF. The CDR3, as DNA: TGTGCCACCAGTGATTCCCTCCGGGACAGGGAATTGTGCAATCAGCCCCAGCATTTT.

This chain connects TRBV19 to TRBJ1-1; D call uncertain. Germline-derived CDR1 and CDR2 are LNHDA and SQIVND (reference sequence). The V end was cut by 0 bases, the J end by 2 bases, with 7 bases between. The CDR3 is 14 residues long. The CDR3 DNA reads TGTGCCAGTAGTATAGAGAGGGTAAACACTGAAGCTTTCTTT. It translates to CASSIERVNTEAFF.

This clone is a singleton in its sample. The chain links TRBV6-5 to TRBJ1-5; D not certain. V was clipped by 7 bases and J by 2 bases, with 6 bases between them. This CDR3 contains 12 residues. Germline CDR1 MNHEY, CDR2 SVGAGI. The DNA for the CDR3 is TGTGCCAGCAAGGAGGGCAATCAGCCCCAGCATTTT. Encoded protein: CASKEGNQPQHF.

The chain couples TRBV30 to TRBJ2-1; 9 nucleotides match TRBD2. This CDR3 is 14 amino acids long. V shed 5 bases and J 4 bases; nucleotides not matched to a gene: 6. The germline gives CDR1 GTSNPN, CDR2 SVGIG (reference sequence). The CDR3 DNA follows: TGTGCCTGGTTAGCGGGAGAGGGGTACAATGAGCAGTTCTTC. Amino acid sequence: CAWLAGEGYNEQFF.

This sequence joins TRBV7-6 and TRBJ2-7; TRBD1 matches at 9 bases. CDR3 length: 15 residues. The trim removed 5 bases at V and 2 bases at J, leaving 7 bases unmatched. Germline lookup yields CDR1 SGHVS and CDR2 FNYEAQ. The CDR3 nucleotides are TGTGCCAGCAGCCTTACCGGGACAGGGACCTACGAGCAGTACTTC. Amino acids: CASSLTGTGTYEQYF.

This clone was seen a single time. The chain uses TRBV7-2 and TRBJ2-7; 7 bases map to TRBD1. With V trimmed by 9 bases and J by 6 bases, 11 bases remained unmatched. Looked up from germline, CDR1 is SGHTA and CDR2 is FQGNSA. CDR3 length equals 13 residues. CDR3 coding DNA: TGTGCCAGTAGACAGGGAGAGGCGACCGAGCAGTACTTC. This encodes CASRQGEATEQYF.

This rearrangement joins TRBV27 to TRBJ2-1; 10 bases line up with TRBD1. V gave up 4 bases and J gave up 7 bases; unmatched junction bases: 7. Germline V gives CDR1 MNHEY, CDR2 SMNVEV (reference sequence). This CDR3 comprises 15 residues. CDR3 bases: TGTGCCAGCAGTTCGGGACAGGGGCTCGCTAATGAGCAGTTCTTC. It codes for CASSSGQGLANEQFF.

The gene calls are TRBV7-9 and TRBJ2-3; D remains ambiguous. Per germline, CDR1 SEHNR and CDR2 FQNEAQ (reference sequence). V shed 4 bases and J shed 2 bases, with 4 bases lying between them. The length of the CDR3 is 12 residues. The CDR3 protein is CASSSYTDTQYF. The CDR3 region has the DNA TGTGCCAGCAGCTCCTACACAGATACGCAGTATTTT.

CDR3 in amino acids: CASKGGLDYEQYF. Here the CDR3 DNA reads TGTGCCAGCAAAGGGGGATTGGACTACGAGCAGTACTTC. This chain connects TRBV7-2 to TRBJ2-7; D may be TRBD1 (6 bases). The germline V gene has CDR1 SGHTA and CDR2 FQGNSA. The CDR3 has 13 amino acids. The germline V and J ends were trimmed by 7 bases and 3 bases, with 13 bases remaining between them.

Turning to this clone: The junction shows a germline mismatch at one end, possibly a read error. CDR3 coding DNA: TGTGCCAGCAGTTTAATTTCGGCGGCGAAGACCGGGGAGCTGTTTTTT. Protein sequence: CASSLISAAKTGELFF. This chain joins TRBV27 and TRBJ2-2; unclear D gene. Germline lookup yields CDR1 MNHEY and CDR2 SMNVEV (reference sequence). This CDR3 is built from 16 residues.

The chain is built from TRBV2 and TRBJ2-3, with D possibly being TRBD2 (5 bases). V was cut by 8 bases and J by 2 bases, with 11 bases left in between. This CDR3 spans 13 amino acids. Germline V gene data show CDR1 as SNHLY and CDR2 as FYNNEI. DNA of the CDR3: TGTGCCAGCCAAAGGACTTACACAGATACGCAGTATTTT. This gives the protein CASQRTYTDTQYF.

This chain uses TRBV9 with TRBJ1-2; 10 positions match TRBD1. The CDR3 has 17 residues. V dropped 3 bases and J dropped 5; count of bases not matched to a gene: 13. Looked up from germline, CDR1 is SGDLS and CDR2 is YYNGEE. The CDR3 here is CASSGGTGALVWYGYTF. CDR3 DNA sequence: TGTGCCAGCAGCGGAGGGACAGGGGCTCTTGTTTGGTATGGCTACACCTTC.

The V call is TRBV10-3, the J call TRBJ2-1; possible D gene TRBD2, 6 bases. The germline gives CDR1 ENHRY, CDR2 SYGVKD. The CDR3 contains 14 residues. Trimming took 4 bases from V and 6 from J, leaving 13 bases between them. CDR3 region: CAISARERVNEQFF. In DNA form, the CDR3 reads TGTGCCATCAGTGCCCGGGAGCGGGTCAATGAGCAGTTCTTC.

The chain combines TRBV11-3 with TRBJ2-6; weak D call: TRBD1 (6 bases). Trimming took 7 bases from V and 0 from J, leaving 16 bases between them. Germline-derived CDR1 and CDR2 are SGHNT and YENEEA. CDR3 length: 17 residues. The CDR3 loop reads CASTPGAPLSGANVLTF. CDR3 sequence (DNA): TGTGCCAGCACCCCAGGGGCGCCCCTCTCTGGGGCCAACGTCCTGACTTTC.

The chain carries TRBV2 and TRBJ1-2, with 8 bases lining up with TRBD1. The CDR3 runs to 14 residues. J was trimmed by 6 bases and V by 3 bases; bases with no gene match: 6. The germline CDR1 and CDR2 sequences are SNHLY and FYNNEI. CDR3 nucleotide sequence: TGTGCCAGCAGTGATTCGGGCAGGGGGCATGGCTACACCTTC. Protein: CASSDSGRGHGYTF.

The CDR3 DNA follows: TGTGCCAGCAGCTCCGAAGCCGGGACTAGAGGGACCCAGTACTTC. It yields the protein CASSSEAGTRGTQYF. The chain recombines TRBV6-5 with TRBJ2-5; 8 bases fit TRBD2. Unmatched junction bases numbered 13, after V lost 6 bases and J lost 7 bases. Germline V lookup: CDR1 MNHEY, CDR2 SVGAGI. The CDR3 is 15 residues long.

This chain connects TRBV5-1 to TRBJ2-1, with TRBD2 as a possible D gene (5 bases). The germline V and J ends were trimmed by 0 bases and 8 bases, with 12 bases remaining between them. There are 14 residues in the CDR3. CDR1 is SGHRS and CDR2 is YFSETQ in the germline V gene. CDR3 sequence (DNA): TGCGCCAGCAGCTTGGGGCCTAGCCTTCATGAGCAGTTCTTC. Its translation: CASSLGPSLHEQFF.